This T cell receptor (beta chain) is drawn from a study of blood T cell repertoires in COVID-19. Study-level information: Donors in the United States, Italy and Spain gave samples during acute or convalescent COVID-19.

Per the study methods: Using reference gene primer amplification, nucleated cell counts were estimated. Repertoires were generated with immunoSEQ multiplex PCR, while TCRdb's copy carries only in-frame clones and drops some. That table furnishes V, J and clone size, whereas the DNA furnished D and trimming. Here the sample spans 120,000 to 150,000 clones, roughly 87% being singletons. Germline V gene sequence: CDR1 LNHDA, CDR2 SQIVND (reference sequence). The V and J ends lost 5 bases and 6 bases, in that order; junction bases with no gene match: 10. The CDR3 runs 15 residues. Sequenced: peripheral blood. The rearrangement joins TRBV19 to TRBJ2-1; 7 nucleotides align to TRBD2. The source is a woman between 45 and 60 years old with acute or convalescent COVID-19. The chain's CDR3 is CASSGAGLRGNEQFF. The CDR3, as DNA: TGTGCCAGTAGTGGAGCGGGATTGAGGGGCAATGAGCAGTTCTTC.